What follows are 5 T cell receptor beta chains derived from one specimen sequenced in a study of OX40 agonist ivuxolimab in advanced cancers. TCRdb keeps only in-frame clones here, not all; method: immunoSEQ multiplex PCR. This repertoire shows tens of thousands of clones, around 90% found once; its top ten account for less than 12%. This specimen consisted of CD4+ or CD8+ T cells sorted from blood, obtained in a trial of the OX40 agonist ivuxolimab. The receptor set was obtained from an adult with an advanced solid tumor such as melanoma, head and neck, liver or kidney cancer.

The gene calls are TRBV5-6 and TRBJ2-5, with TRBD1 matching over 10 bases. The V gene end was trimmed by 0 bases and the J gene end by 5 bases; junction bases not matched to a gene: 4. CDR1 SGHDT and CDR2 YYEEEE come from the germline V gene. The CDR3 runs to 15 residues. The CDR3 DNA follows: TGTGCCAGCAGCTTGGTGGACAGGGGGACGGAGACCCAGTACTTC. The encoded protein is CASSLVDRGTETQYF.

This chain links TRBV5-1 with TRBJ1-2, with TRBD1 as a possible D gene (6 bases). Deletions cut 4 bases from V and 4 bases from J, with 11 bases between. CDR3 length: 13 residues. Germline V gene lookup returns CDR1 SGHRS and CDR2 YFSETQ. In DNA form, the CDR3 reads TGCGCCAGCAGCCCGGAGACAGGCTATGGCTACACCTTC. It specifies CASSPETGYGYTF.

In this sample, this clone turned up once. This sequence joins TRBV6-6 and TRBJ1-3, with 10 positions matching TRBD1. CDR3 length: 16 amino acids. The ends lost 6 bases at V and 1 base at J; junction bases unmatched: 6. Germline V gene data show CDR1 as MNHNY and CDR2 as SVGAGI (reference sequence). CDR3 loop: CASSSGQGRSGNTIYF. CDR3 nucleotide sequence: TGTGCCAGCAGCTCGGGACAGGGGAGGTCTGGAAACACCATATATTTT.

The V and J genes are TRBV28 and TRBJ2-7, with a possible D match to TRBD1 (6 bases). CDR3 length: 12 residues. The ends were cut back, 4 bases at V and 4 bases at J, with 8 bases in the middle. The V gene's germline CDR1 is MDHEN and CDR2 SYDVKM. The chain's CDR3 is CASSSTGYEQYF. The CDR3, as DNA: TGTGCCAGCAGTTCCACAGGGTACGAGCAGTACTTC.

The V and J genes are TRBV28 and TRBJ2-5; no definite D call. From germline, CDR1 is MDHEN and CDR2 SYDVKM. V was clipped by 7 bases and J by 3 bases, with 15 bases between them. This CDR3 has 14 residues. In nucleotides, the CDR3 is TGTGCCAGCAACCTAGGCGTTCGAGAAGAGACCCAGTACTTC. This encodes CASNLGVREETQYF.